These T cell receptor beta chains were read from a single sample in a study of blood T cells in healthy people across ages. TCRdb called the 5' RACE reads again in MiXCR, with one record for every CDR3 protein. The data contain about 1,400,000 distinct CDR3 sequences, 45% to 70% of them singletons. Material: blood. All receptors come from a man aged 18 to 35 in good health. Both conserved end residues are part of each CDR3. Fields, in order: D gene, CDR3 length, V gene, CDR3 protein. D genes are given only for firm matches.

.	13	TRBV28	CASALIQQETQYF
.	14	TRBV30	CAWSPPQSIYEQYF
TRBD2	16	TRBV4-2	CASSQDHGTRDYEQYF
.	12	TRBV6-6	CASLSSNYGYTF
.	14	TRBV20-1	CSGLDRGGSYGYTF
.	15	TRBV6-5	CASSPGTWSNQPQHF
.	14	TRBV29-1	CSALGDSFNYEQYF
.	15	TRBV12-3/TRBV12-4	CASSPPPGNTGELFF
.	13	TRBV9	CASSGRYQETQYF
.	11	TRBV6-5	CASMVADTQYF
.	14	TRBV3-1	CASSQSRQPYEQYF
.	14	TRBV6-6	CASRLSEFLYEQYF
.	14	TRBV27	CASTEGTGRGTQYF
TRBD2	14	TRBV20-1	CSVTSESGWETQYF
.	13	TRBV29-1	CSVVQGAVGGYTF
TRBD2	14	TRBV10-3	CAATARAGVHEQYF
TRBD1	14	TRBV6-6	CASRRTGGNYGYTF
.	13	TRBV4-2	CASSQDSGTEAFF
.	17	TRBV11-2	CASSPPYESDKYNEQFF
.	17	TRBV6-6	CASRQRETRGLGEKLFF
TRBD2	17	TRBV6-5	CASSYPLEGLVVYEQYF
TRBD1	14	TRBV5-6	CASSDQDRSYGYTF
.	12	TRBV20-1	CSARDPGETQYF
.	13	TRBV6-5	CASKEEAADTQYF
.	13	TRBV27	CASSFKVLDEQFF
.	14	TRBV11-3	CASSLVGAADTQYF
.	13	TRBV3-1	CASSQPTAYEQYF